This T cell receptor (beta chain) was sequenced during a study of T cells in Graves' hyperthyroidism and ophthalmopathy. Study as a whole: Any treatment followed the collection of peripheral blood at initial diagnosis.

The germline V gene has CDR1 MNHEY and CDR2 SVGEGT. V lost 7 bases to trimming and J lost 6 bases, with 22 bases between them. The CDR3 has 16 amino acids. Patients with ophthalmopathy all had a Clinical Activity Score of at least 3, a NOSPECS grade of at least 4 and duration under 3 months. RNA transcripts gave rise to amplified TCR beta CDR3 regions. Primed by the HTBI set, a first-round RT-PCR was run on the TCR CDR3. TCRdb re-called the multiplex PCR reads through MiXCR, storing one row per CDR3 protein. The profile covers 450,000 to 650,000 distinct CDR3 sequences, with over 12% appearing a single time and less than 9% taken by the ten largest. Findings of the study overall: The blood repertoire included most of the expanded thyroid clonotypes above 0.001.

This clonotype occurred a few times. What it binds is unknown. The V gene is TRBV6-2 or TRBV6-3, the J gene TRBJ2-1; D may be TRBD1 or TRBD2 (5 bases each). The receptor was isolated from a woman aged 18 to 35 with Graves' ophthalmopathy. The sample consisted of blood. The CDR3 nucleotides are TGTGCCAGCACCATGCCGGGACCCTCTAGGCTCAATGAGCAGTTCTTC. This encodes CASTMPGPSRLNEQFF.